The T cell receptor (beta chain) under discussion was sequenced for a study of Graves' ophthalmopathy and Graves' hyperthyroidism. The CDR3 extends over 14 amino acids. Trimming at V came to 2 bases and at J to 4 bases, leaving 7 bases not matched to a gene. From germline, CDR1 is DFQATT and CDR2 SNEGSKA (reference sequence). The sample holds many counts of this clonotype. Scientists amplified the TCR beta CDR3 regions from RNA transcripts. Second-round multiplex PCR came after first-round RT-PCR with HTBI primers. TCRdb re-called the multiplex PCR reads with MiXCR, one entry per CDR3 protein. The sample lists approximately 460,000 distinct CDR3 sequences, around 15% occurring once.

This receptor was identified in a woman aged 30 to 39 with Graves' ophthalmopathy. The V gene is TRBV20-1, the J gene TRBJ2-7, with 8 nucleotides matching TRBD2. Sequenced material: blood. CDR3 in DNA: TGCAGTGCTAGAACGGCGGGAGGTGTATACGAGCAGTACTTC. Encoded protein: CSARTAGGVYEQYF.